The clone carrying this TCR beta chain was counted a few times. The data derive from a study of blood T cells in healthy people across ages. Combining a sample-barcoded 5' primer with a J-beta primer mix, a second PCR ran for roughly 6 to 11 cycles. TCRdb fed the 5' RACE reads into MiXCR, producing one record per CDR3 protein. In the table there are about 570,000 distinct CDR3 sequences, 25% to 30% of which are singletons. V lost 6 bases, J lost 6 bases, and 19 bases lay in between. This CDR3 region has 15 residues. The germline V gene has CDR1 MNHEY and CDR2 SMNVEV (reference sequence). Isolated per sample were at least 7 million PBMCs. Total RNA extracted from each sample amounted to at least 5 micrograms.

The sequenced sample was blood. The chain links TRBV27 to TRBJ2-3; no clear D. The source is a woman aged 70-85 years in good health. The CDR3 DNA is TGTGCCAGCAGCAAAACAGTCGCTGGTCTGGATACGCAGTATTTT. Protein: CASSKTVAGLDTQYF.